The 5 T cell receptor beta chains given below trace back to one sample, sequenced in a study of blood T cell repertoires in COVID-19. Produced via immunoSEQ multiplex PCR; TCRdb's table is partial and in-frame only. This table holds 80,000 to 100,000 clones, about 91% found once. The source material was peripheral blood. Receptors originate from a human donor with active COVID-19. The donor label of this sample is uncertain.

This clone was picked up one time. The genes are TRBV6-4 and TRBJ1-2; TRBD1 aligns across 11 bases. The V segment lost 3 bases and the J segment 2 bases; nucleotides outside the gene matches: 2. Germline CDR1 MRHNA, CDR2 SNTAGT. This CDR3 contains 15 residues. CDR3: CASSEGQGANYGYTF. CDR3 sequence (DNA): TGTGCCAGCAGTGAAGGACAGGGGGCGAACTATGGCTACACCTTC.

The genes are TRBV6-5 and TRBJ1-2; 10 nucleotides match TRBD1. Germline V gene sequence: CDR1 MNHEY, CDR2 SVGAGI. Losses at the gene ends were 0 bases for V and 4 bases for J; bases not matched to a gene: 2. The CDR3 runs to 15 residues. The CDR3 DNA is TGTGCCAGCAGTTACTCCCGGACAGGGGGCTATGGCTACACCTTC. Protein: CASSYSRTGGYGYTF.

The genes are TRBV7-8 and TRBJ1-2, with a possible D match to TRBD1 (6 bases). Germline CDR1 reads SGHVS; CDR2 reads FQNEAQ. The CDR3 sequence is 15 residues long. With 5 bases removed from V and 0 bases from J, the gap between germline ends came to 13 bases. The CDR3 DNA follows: TGTGCCAGCAGCCCACAGGGCCCTACTAACTATGGCTACACCTTC. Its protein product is CASSPQGPTNYGYTF.

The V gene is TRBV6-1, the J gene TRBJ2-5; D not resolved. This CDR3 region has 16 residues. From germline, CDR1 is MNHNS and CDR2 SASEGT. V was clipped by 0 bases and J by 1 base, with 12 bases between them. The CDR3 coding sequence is TGTGCCAGCAGTGAAGCCCTAGAGCCGACCCAAGAGACCCAGTACTTC. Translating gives CASSEALEPTQETQYF.

The CDR3 nucleotides read TGTGCCAGCAGCTTAGAGCGGGTGGGCGAGCAGTACTTC. Encoded protein: CASSLERVGEQYF. The V gene is TRBV7-3, the J gene TRBJ2-7; possibly TRBD2 for D (6 bases). This CDR3 has 13 residues. Trimming cost V 2 bases and J 6 bases, with 11 bases left between them. CDR1 and CDR2 (germline): SGHTA, FQGTGA.